The table lists the clone carrying this T cell receptor (beta chain) with a few counts. This CDR3 has 14 amino acids. The V gene's germline CDR1 is SEHNR and CDR2 FQNEAQ (reference sequence). V lost 1 base and J lost 3, with 7 bases in between. The data were obtained in a study of CD8+ T cells in alopecia areata. Extracted from the samples, RNA was reverse transcribed into cDNA to serve as the sequencing template. Profiling relied on immunoSEQ multiplex PCR, and the TCRdb table lists in-frame clones only, not all of them. The sample carries 190,000 or so clones, around 50% recorded once. Noted treatment: oral pan-JAK inhibitor, 5-10 mg twice daily. Sorting of PBMCs yielded the CD4+ and CD8+ T cells.

V and J are TRBV7-9 and TRBJ2-1; D is ambiguous. The sequence came from a human donor with alopecia areata. Here the sequenced sample was CD8+ T cells sorted from blood, taken at week 24, from a patient treated with tofacitinib. The CDR3 nucleotides are TGTGCCAGCAGCTTAGGGGCGAACTACAATGAGCAGTTCTTC. This codes for CASSLGANYNEQFF.